Shown below are 27 T cell receptor beta chains from a single sample sequenced in a study of T-cell memory formation after mild COVID-19. TCRdb recomputed calls from the 5' RACE reads with MiXCR, one row per CDR3 protein. Among 300,000 or so distinct CDR3 sequences listed, more than 15% were seen once. Sequencing input: PBMCs or a T cell subset sorted from them (not recorded which). The receptors come from a man aged 18 to 30 who had mild COVID-19 (a few samples of this study predate the infection). Cell type and time point are not known.

J is TRBJ1-4 and V is TRBV5-1, with D possibly TRBD1 on 5 matching bases. The length of the CDR3 is 15 residues. Deletions cut 5 bases from V and 7 bases from J, with 18 bases between. Germline V lookup: CDR1 SGHRS, CDR2 YFSETQ. This chain's CDR3 is CASRSGHGIGEKLFF. CDR3 DNA sequence: TGCGCCAGCAGGTCCGGACACGGGATCGGTGAAAAACTGTTTTTT. The complete variable domain, with remaining parts taken from reference TRBV5-1 and TRBJ1-4, reads KAGVTQTPRYLIKTRGQQVTLSCSPISGHRSVSWYQQTPGQGLQFLFEYFSETQRNKGNFPGRFSGRQFSNSRSEMNVSTLELGDSALYLCASRSGHGIGEKLFFGSGTQLSVL.

A few counts support this clonotype. The chain carries TRBV7-2 and TRBJ1-6; weak D call: TRBD1 (5 bases). The CDR3 totals 17 residues. Germline V CDR1 and CDR2: SGHTA, FQGNSA. Trimming took off 1 base at V and 7 bases at J, with 17 bases between the two ends. CDR3 sequence: CASSLEGGTIRNSPLHF. The CDR3 coding sequence is TGTGCCAGCAGCTTAGAGGGAGGGACTATACGCAATTCACCCCTCCACTTT.

The genes are TRBV5-1 and TRBJ2-7; D is perhaps TRBD1 or TRBD2 (5 bases each). V lost 4 bases and J lost 0, with 14 bases in between. This CDR3 is 15 amino acids long. Germline V CDR1 and CDR2: SGHRS, YFSETQ. The CDR3 DNA follows: TGCGCCAGCAGCACCGCCGGGGCAGACTCCTACGAGCAGTACGTC. Its translation is CASSTAGADSYEQYV.

This clonotype has more than one count but fewer than ten. The rearrangement links TRBV7-3 to TRBJ2-1; D perhaps matches TRBD2 (6 bases). The germline V gene encodes CDR1 SGHTA and CDR2 FQGTGA. V was cut by 5 bases and J by 5 bases, with 16 bases left in between. This CDR3 is built from 15 residues. As DNA, the CDR3 is TGTGCCAGCAGCCCCCCTGGAGGGATTCACAATGAGCAGTTCTTC. Protein sequence: CASSPPGGIHNEQFF.

This clonotype was recorded a few times. The V call is TRBV30, the J call TRBJ2-4; unclear D gene. CDR1 and CDR2 (germline): GTSNPN, SVGIG (reference sequence). V was trimmed by 5 bases and J by 9 bases, leaving 11 bases between them. The CDR3 extends over 11 amino acids. The CDR3 reads CAWSDSAIQYF. CDR3 nucleotides: TGTGCCTGGTCAGACTCGGCCATTCAGTACTTC.

In this sample, this clonotype turned up a few times. This chain uses TRBV10-1 with TRBJ1-1, with D possibly TRBD1 on 5 matching bases. Between the trimmed V and J ends, which lost 7 bases and 2 bases, there was a span of 11 bases. The CDR3 consists of 13 residues. CDR1 is WNHNN and CDR2 is SYGVQD in the germline V gene (reference sequence). CDR3 in amino acids: CASTQGTNTEAFF. The CDR3 DNA follows: TGCGCCAGCACCCAGGGAACCAACACTGAAGCTTTCTTT.

This clonotype was observed at least ten times. The chain has TRBV24-1 and TRBJ1-1; no clear D gene. Germline V lookup: CDR1 KGHDR, CDR2 SFDVKD. The ends were cut back, 5 bases at V and 4 bases at J, with 4 bases in the middle. The CDR3 covers 11 residues. In DNA, the CDR3 is TGTGCCACCAGTGGGGGCACTGAAGCTTTCTTT. Amino acid sequence: CATSGGTEAFF.

There are a few counts of this clonotype. The chain has TRBV25-1 and TRBJ1-1; weak D call: TRBD1 (5 bases). V was trimmed by 1 base and J by 1 base, leaving 10 bases between them. The CDR3 is 15 residues long. CDR1 and CDR2 from the germline V gene are MGHDK and SYGVNS. The CDR3 is CASSESLTGNTEAFF. In DNA form, the CDR3 reads TGTGCCAGCAGTGAATCCCTTACAGGGAACACTGAAGCTTTCTTT.

This clonotype was recorded a few times. A read error is possible here, since a much larger clone lies one base away. The gene calls are TRBV20-1 and TRBJ2-6, with D unresolved. Trimming pared 2 bases from V and 0 bases from J, leaving 2 bases between. The CDR3 loop spans 13 amino acids. Germline V gene data show CDR1 as DFQATT and CDR2 as SNEGSKA (reference sequence). The CDR3 DNA reads as TGCAGTGCTAGACTCTCTGGGGCCAACGTCCTGACTTTC. Amino acids: CSARLSGANVLTF.

Judged by abundance, this clonotype is medium-sized. The CDR3 coding sequence is TGTGCCAGCATCGGGGGCGAATACGAGCAGTACTTC. Residues: CASIGGEYEQYF. The chain has TRBV6-2 or TRBV6-3 and TRBJ2-7; D tentatively fits TRBD1 or TRBD2 (6 bases each). This CDR3 has 12 amino acids. Between the trimmed V and J ends, which lost 7 bases and 4 bases, there was a span of 11 bases. Germline V CDR1 and CDR2: MNHEY, SVGEGT.

The chain couples TRBV28 to TRBJ2-7, with D perhaps matching TRBD1 (6 bases). The CDR3 extends over 11 amino acids. Deletions cut 8 bases from V and 7 bases from J, with 12 bases between. The germline gives CDR1 MDHEN, CDR2 SYDVKM. The DNA for the CDR3 is TGTGCCAGCGGGGGCAACAGGGAGCAGTACGTC. Its translation: CASGGNREQYV.

This clonotype was counted only a few times. The rearrangement joins TRBV6-5 to TRBJ2-7; weak D call: TRBD1 (7 bases). Germline V gives CDR1 MNHEY, CDR2 SVGAGI. V was trimmed by 6 bases and J by 6 bases, leaving 15 bases between them. The CDR3 loop spans 13 amino acids. The CDR3 coding sequence is TGTGCCAGCAGCCAGGGGGGTTCGGCCGAGCAGTACTTC. Protein sequence: CASSQGGSAEQYF.

This clonotype has only a few counts. The chain employs TRBV14 and TRBJ2-1; D perhaps matches TRBD1 (5 bases). This CDR3 region has 13 residues. Trimming cost V 8 bases and J 8 bases, with 16 bases left between them. Germline V gene sequence: CDR1 SGHDN, CDR2 FVKESK. The CDR3 is CASRRTGLDEQFF. CDR3 bases: TGTGCCAGCCGTCGAACAGGTTTGGATGAGCAGTTCTTC.

This sequence joins TRBV5-4 and TRBJ2-1, with 8 bases identical to TRBD2. Germline trimming cut 3 bases from V and 5 bases from J; bases unmatched to any gene: 10. The CDR3 is 16 residues long. Germline CDR1 SGHNT, CDR2 YYREEE (reference sequence). The CDR3 loop is CASSSPGGGLNNEQFF. The CDR3 region has the DNA TGTGCCAGCAGCTCGCCGGGCGGGGGGCTTAACAATGAGCAGTTCTTC.

The chain has TRBV5-1 and TRBJ1-2; D may be TRBD1 (6 bases). Trimming took 1 base from V and 9 from J, leaving 19 bases between them. The CDR3 sequence is 15 residues long. CDR1 is SGHRS and CDR2 is YFSETQ in the germline V gene. As DNA, the CDR3 is TGCGCCAGCAGCTTGTGGATCAGGGGAATGACCAGCTACACCTTC. This sequence encodes CASSLWIRGMTSYTF.

The chain couples TRBV15 to TRBJ2-7; 9 nucleotides align to TRBD2. Trimming removed 0 bases from V and 1 base from J; junction bases left unmatched: 1. Germline values: CDR1 LNHNV, CDR2 YYDKDF (reference sequence). The CDR3 is 15 amino acids. CDR3 sequence: CATSRDLAGSYEQYF. In DNA form, the CDR3 reads TGTGCCACCAGCAGAGATCTAGCGGGGTCCTACGAGCAGTACTTC.

The chain couples TRBV20-1 to TRBJ2-5; TRBD1 matches 7 bases. With V trimmed by 5 bases and J by 3 bases, 9 bases remained unmatched. This CDR3 comprises 14 residues. Germline values: CDR1 DFQATT, CDR2 SNEGSKA (reference sequence). The CDR3 nucleotides are TGCAGTGCTCTAGACAGGGTCAAAAAAGAGACCCAGTACTTC. Protein sequence: CSALDRVKKETQYF.

This clonotype turned up a few times. CDR3 nucleotides: TGTGCCAGCAGTACGGTCTGGGATACGCAGTATTTT. The encoded protein is CASSTVWDTQYF. The gene calls are TRBV6-5 and TRBJ2-3; D remains unclear. The CDR3 spans 12 residues. The V and J ends lost 5 bases and 6 bases respectively, with 9 bases between them. Germline V CDR1 and CDR2: MNHEY, SVGAGI.

This clonotype occurred many times. The chain joins TRBV5-1 to TRBJ1-6; D possibly corresponds to TRBD1 (5 bases). Germline CDR1 SGHRS, CDR2 YFSETQ. With 4 bases removed from V and 7 bases from J, the gap between germline ends came to 30 bases. The CDR3 spans 20 residues. The DNA of the CDR3 is TGCGCCAGCAGCCGGGGGGTCCGGGACTTGTCTATCCACCCCAATTCACCCCTCCACTTT. It codes for CASSRGVRDLSIHPNSPLHF.

The chain combines TRBV30 with TRBJ1-5; D is unresolved. Trimming removed 0 bases at V and 7 bases at J, with 16 bases between. This CDR3 comprises 15 residues. Per the germline V gene, CDR1 is GTSNPN and CDR2 is SVGIG (reference sequence). The CDR3 DNA reads as TGTGCCTGGAGTGTACGAGGCTTCGCGGGCCAGCCCCAGCATTTT. As protein: CAWSVRGFAGQPQHF.

V is TRBV18 and J is TRBJ2-5; 8 nucleotides match TRBD1. V lost 3 bases to trimming and J lost 5 bases; unmatched junction nucleotides: 11. This CDR3 is 16 amino acids long. Germline CDR1 is KGHSH and CDR2 is LQKENI. CDR3 sequence (DNA): TGTGCCAGCTCACCGACTACAGGGGGTGGCGATGAGACCCAGTACTTC. As protein: CASSPTTGGGDETQYF.

The chain joins TRBV5-1 to TRBJ1-1, with D maybe TRBD1 (5 bases). The V end lost 6 bases, the J end lost 1 base, and 13 bases lay between the germline ends. Germline CDR1 is SGHRS and CDR2 is YFSETQ. The CDR3 contains 14 residues. CDR3 in amino acids: CASTTGQANTEAFF. The CDR3 DNA sequence: TGCGCCAGCACCACGGGGCAGGCGAACACTGAAGCTTTCTTT.

This clonotype was counted a few times. V and J are TRBV6-2 or TRBV6-3 and TRBJ1-1; TRBD1 is a possible D gene (6 bases). V dropped 8 bases and J dropped 5 bases, with 21 bases sitting between them. This CDR3 is 15 amino acids long. CDR1 is MNHEY, CDR2 SVGEGT, per germline. The CDR3 region is CASGKRGAPGTEAFF. CDR3 in DNA: TGTGCCAGCGGCAAACGGGGGGCGCCTGGGACTGAAGCTTTCTTT.

In its sample, this clonotype was seen a few times. The chain joins TRBV7-2 to TRBJ1-1; unclear D gene. V gave up 6 bases and J gave up 1 base, with 12 bases separating them. This CDR3 comprises 14 residues. The germline CDR1 and CDR2 sequences are SGHTA and FQGNSA. In nucleotides, the CDR3 is TGTGCCAGCAGACCAATGCGGGAGAACACTGAAGCTTTCTTT. Protein product: CASRPMRENTEAFF. Combining the CDR3 with reference TRBV7-2 and TRBJ1-1 gives the whole variable domain GAGVSQSPSNKVTEKGKDVELRCDPISGHTALYWYRQSLGQGLEFLIYFQGNSAPDKSGLPSDRFSAERTGGSVSTLTIQRTQQEDSAVYLCASRPMRENTEAFFGQGTRLTVV.

The sample holds a few counts of this clonotype. The chain combines TRBV12-3 or TRBV12-4 with TRBJ2-7; 7 bases are a match to TRBD1. The CDR3 has 15 residues. V lost 6 bases and J lost 2; bases outside the gene matches: 10. The CDR3 loop reads CASRTREGQTYEQYV. The CDR3 coding sequence is TGTGCCAGCAGGACCAGAGAGGGACAGACCTACGAGCAGTACGTC.

The chain recombines TRBV11-2 with TRBJ2-1; 9 nucleotides align to TRBD1. With V trimmed by 6 bases and J by 5 bases, 11 bases remained unmatched. The CDR3 contains 16 residues. Germline V gives CDR1 SGHAT, CDR2 FQNNGV. This CDR3 reads CASSSHSGQGNNEQFF. CDR3 sequence (DNA): TGTGCCAGCAGTTCCCACTCCGGACAGGGGAACAATGAGCAGTTCTTC. Combining the CDR3 with reference TRBV11-2 and TRBJ2-1 gives the whole variable domain EAGVAQSPRYKIIEKRQSVAFWCNPISGHATLYWYQQILGQGPKLLIQFQNNGVVDDSQLPKDRFSAERLKGVDSTLKIQPAKLEDSAVYLCASSSHSGQGNNEQFFGPGTRLTVL.

The CDR3 sequence is CASSRDVSYAFF. CDR3 DNA sequence: TGTGCCAGCTCCCGGGACGTATCGTATGCTTTCTTT. The chain recombines TRBV18 with TRBJ1-1; TRBD1 is a possible D gene (5 bases). The length of the CDR3 is 12 residues. V lost 6 bases and J lost 11, with 16 bases in between. From germline, CDR1 is KGHSH and CDR2 LQKENI.